The TCR beta chain described here comes from a study of OX40 agonist ivuxolimab in advanced cancers. Study summary: Recorded diagnoses for dose-escalation patients were hepatocellular carcinoma, melanoma, renal cell or head and neck cancer.

CDR1 is SGHTA and CDR2 is FQGNSA in the germline V gene. The CDR3 runs 14 residues. V was pared by 4 bases and J by 1 base, with 10 bases between. Using immunoSEQ multiplex PCR, the repertoire was profiled, and TCRdb retains in-frame clones only, with some absent. The repertoire includes tens of thousands of clones, approximately 90% of them detected once, and over 6.5% sits in the top ten. The sequenced sample was CD4+ or CD8+ T cells sorted from blood, obtained in a trial of the OX40 agonist ivuxolimab. The chain employs TRBV7-2 and TRBJ1-2; D might be TRBD1 (6 bases). This TCR derives from an adult with an advanced solid tumor such as melanoma, head and neck, liver or kidney cancer. The CDR3 here is CASSWTQGNYGYTF. Here the CDR3 DNA reads TGTGCCAGCAGCTGGACACAGGGTAACTATGGCTACACCTTC.